Listed below are T cell receptor beta chains from one sample, sequenced in a study of Ad26.COV2.S vaccination and SARS-CoV-2 variants. Method: immunoSEQ multiplex PCR; TCRdb's copy keeps in-frame clones and lacks some. Of approximately 410,000 clones in the sample, around 92% were seen once. The sequencing here drew on peripheral blood, taken in a trial of Ad26.COV2.S vaccine versus placebo. These TCRs come from a person between 18 and 60 years old who received the Ad26.COV2.S COVID-19 vaccine or a placebo. The CDR3 runs from the conserved cysteine through the conserved F or W. The D gene is left open where the match is weak. Only part of the rows carry a size: once, few, many, or a class if the clone is expanded.

NA	NA	TRBV10-3	TRBJ1-3	TGTGCCATCAGTGGTCGTAGGGGCTGGAGCTCTGGAAACACCATATATTTT	CAISGRRGWSSGNTIYF
NA	NA	TRBV19	TRBJ2-1	TGTGCCAGTAGTAATAAGGGGTTCTCCTACAATGAGCAGTTCTTC	CASSNKGFSYNEQFF
NA	NA	TRBV5-1	TRBJ1-6	TGCGCCAGCAGCTGGGGCGAGGGACGGTCACCCCTCCACTTT	CASSWGEGRSPLHF
NA	NA	TRBV11-2	TRBJ2-4	TGTGCCAGCAGCACGGCCCAATCCATTCAGTACTTC	CASSTAQSIQYF
NA	TRBD1	TRBV5-5	TRBJ1-4	TGTGCCAGCAGCTTGTCAGGGACAGCCGTAAATGAAAAACTGTTTTTT	CASSLSGTAVNEKLFF
NA	TRBD1	TRBV6-5	TRBJ2-7	TGTGCCAGCAGCAACCGGGACAGCCACTACGAGCAGTACTTC	CASSNRDSHYEQYF
NA	NA	TRBV9	TRBJ2-1	TGTGCCAGCAGCGTCAGGGGCTCCTACAATGAGCAGTTCTTC	CASSVRGSYNEQFF
NA	NA	TRBV27	TRBJ1-5	TGTGCCAGCAGTGAAATCAATCAGCCCCAGCATTTT	CASSEINQPQHF
NA	NA	TRBV28	TRBJ1-1	TGTGCCACGAGATACAACACTGAAGCTTTCTTT	CATRYNTEAFF
NA	NA	TRBV7-2	TRBJ1-1	TGTGCCAGCAGCTACCTAATCGCCTCGAACACTGAAGCTTTCTTT	CASSYLIASNTEAFF
NA	TRBD1	TRBV18	TRBJ1-5	TGTGCCAGCTCGGACAGGGGGCTAAGTCAGCCCCAGCATTTT	CASSDRGLSQPQHF
NA	NA	TRBV28	TRBJ2-7	TGTGCCAGCAAACCTGGGGGCGGAGGCTCCTACGAGCAGTACTTC	CASKPGGGGSYEQYF
once	NA	TRBV9	TRBJ1-5	TGTGCCAGCAGCGTAGAGGGCGATAGCAATCAGCCCCAGCATTTT	CASSVEGDSNQPQHF
NA	NA	TRBV24-1	TRBJ2-7	TGTGCCACCAGGGGAGTTAGCGGAATCGTGAACGCCTACGAGCAGTACTTC	CATRGVSGIVNAYEQYF
NA	NA	TRBV7-9	TRBJ1-1	TGTGCCAGCAGCCCCCTCCTCGGAGGTCAGCTTAGGACTGAAGCTTTCTTT	CASSPLLGGQLRTEAFF
NA	TRBD1	TRBV4-1	TRBJ2-7	TGCGCCAGCAGCCAGGGGACAGGTCTCTCCTACGAGCAGTACTTC	CASSQGTGLSYEQYF
NA	TRBD2	TRBV9	TRBJ2-1	TGTGCCAGCAGTCCTGGGACTAGGGAGTACAATGAGCAGTTCTTC	CASSPGTREYNEQFF
NA	NA	TRBV12-5	TRBJ1-1	TGTGCTAGTGGAAACCCGAGAACTGAAGCTTTCTTT	CASGNPRTEAFF
NA	TRBD2	TRBV6-4	TRBJ2-5	TGTGCCAGATCTCCCGTTAGCGGGGGGGAGGAAGAGACCCAGTACTTC	CARSPVSGGEEETQYF
NA	NA	TRBV27	TRBJ1-5	TGTGCCAGCAGTTTTGGGCAAAATCAGCCCCAGCATTTT	CASSFGQNQPQHF
NA	NA	TRBV4-1	TRBJ1-3	TGCGCCAGCAGCCAAGGCAAGGCATATGGAAACACCATATATTTT	CASSQGKAYGNTIYF
NA	NA	TRBV3-1/TRBV3-2	TRBJ1-2	TGTGCCAGCAGCCCTATTTCGGGCCGCAACTATGGCTACACCTTC	CASSPISGRNYGYTF
NA	NA	TRBV4-1	TRBJ2-4	TGCGCCAGCAGCCAAGAAGGGTGGGACAAAAACATTCAGTACTTC	CASSQEGWDKNIQYF
NA	NA	TRBV6-2/TRBV6-3	TRBJ2-2	TGTGCCAGCACCCCCTTTGCCGGGACTCTAGCGACCGGGGAGCTGTTTTTT	CASTPFAGTLATGELFF
NA	NA	TRBV2	TRBJ2-7	TGTGCCAGCAGGGACCGGGGACCCACAGGGAGCGAGCAGTACTTC	CASRDRGPTGSEQYF
NA	NA	TRBV29-1	TRBJ2-3	TGCAGCGTTGAAGATAGCACCAGGGGTACGGGAGATACGCAGTATTTT	CSVEDSTRGTGDTQYF
NA	TRBD1	TRBV3-1/TRBV3-2	TRBJ1-4	TGTGCCAGCAGCCAATCCCCGGGACAGGCTCCTTTTGGTGAAAAACTGTTTTTT	CASSQSPGQAPFGEKLFF
NA	NA	TRBV5-5	TRBJ2-7	TGTGCCAGCAGCCTAGTGGCCAACGAGCAGTACTTC	CASSLVANEQYF
NA	NA	TRBV9	TRBJ2-1	TGTGCCAGCAGCGTTGGTAATCTTGAGCAGTTCTTC	CASSVGNLEQFF
NA	NA	TRBV5-6	TRBJ1-2	TGTGCCAGCATCCTTAGGGGGGACAATGGCTACACCTTC	CASILRGDNGYTF
NA	TRBD1	TRBV7-2	TRBJ1-5	TGTGCCAGCAGCTTATGGGCGGACAGGGGGGGACTTGCCAATCAGCCCCAGCATTTT	CASSLWADRGGLANQPQHF
once	NA	TRBV28	TRBJ1-1	TGTGCCAGCAGTTTCCCAGCACTGGGGGCTTTCTTT	CASSFPALGAFF
NA	TRBD1	TRBV6-5	TRBJ1-2	TGTGCCAGCAGCAACGACAGGGCTTATGGCTACACCTTC	CASSNDRAYGYTF